Following are 17 T cell receptor beta chains from one sample sequenced in a study of early T cells in non-severe SARS-CoV-2 infection. One entry per CDR3 protein results from TCRdb running MiXCR on the 5' RACE reads. This table holds some 75,000 distinct CDR3 sequences, about 13% found once. The sample was whole blood. The receptor source for this set is an adult who was a healthcare worker with PCR-confirmed SARS-CoV-2 infection or an uninfected control (not recorded which).

Here the CDR3 reads CSVAWGDSGANVLTF. DNA for the CDR3: TGCAGCGTTGCATGGGGGGACTCTGGGGCCAACGTCCTGACTTTC. The J gene is TRBJ2-6, the V gene TRBV29-1; perhaps TRBD2 as D (6 bases). V lost 4 bases and J 0 bases, leaving 10 bases between the germline ends. From germline, CDR1 is SQVTM and CDR2 ANQGSEA. The CDR3 has 15 amino acids.

This clonotype was seen repeatedly, ten times or more. The V gene is TRBV18, the J gene TRBJ2-2, with TRBD2 matching 13 bases. The CDR3 length is 17 residues. V dropped 6 bases and J dropped 2; count of bases not matched to a gene: 6. CDR1 and CDR2 (germline): KGHSH, LQKENI. The CDR3 reads CASSRGLAGVNTGELFF. CDR3 DNA sequence: TGTGCCAGCTCTCGAGGACTAGCGGGGGTTAACACCGGGGAGCTGTTTTTT.

This clonotype has more than one count but fewer than ten. The chain links TRBV3-1 to TRBJ2-6, with no clear D. Germline CDR1 is LGHDT and CDR2 is YNNKEL (reference sequence). Trimming pared 10 bases from V and 0 bases from J, leaving 7 bases between. The CDR3 is 13 amino acids. The CDR3 DNA reads as TGTGCCACCTCCGTCTCTGGGGCCAACGTCCTGACTTTC. Its protein is CATSVSGANVLTF.

The gene calls are TRBV11-2 and TRBJ1-2, with D uncertain. Trimming shortened V by 3 bases and J by 6 bases, and 11 bases separated the two germline ends. The CDR3 is 13 residues long. Germline CDR1 is SGHAT and CDR2 is FQNNGV. CDR3 region: CASSLGWFDGYTF. The CDR3 DNA reads as TGTGCCAGCAGCTTGGGGTGGTTCGATGGCTACACCTTC.

This clonotype has at least ten counts. This chain links TRBV20-1 with TRBJ2-1; D not resolved. Germline assignment: CDR1 DFQATT and CDR2 SNEGSKA (reference sequence). The V end lost 6 bases, the J end lost 3 bases, and 9 bases lay between the germline ends. This CDR3 comprises 12 residues. CDR3 in amino acids: CSAVAGYNEQFF. DNA of the CDR3: TGCAGTGCCGTAGCCGGCTACAATGAGCAGTTCTTC.

Only a few counts were recorded for this clonotype. The gene calls are TRBV6-2 or TRBV6-3 and TRBJ1-5; the match to TRBD1 covers 9 bases. Germline V lookup: CDR1 MNHEY, CDR2 SVGEGT. The V gene end was trimmed by 4 bases and the J gene end by 6 bases; junction bases not matched to a gene: 10. This CDR3 contains 16 residues. CDR3 bases: TGTGCCAGCAGTTCCGGCCGGGACAGGGCGACTCAGCCCCAGCATTTT. Translation: CASSSGRDRATQPQHF.

V and J are TRBV28 and TRBJ1-6; 7 nucleotides line up with TRBD1. There are 14 residues in the CDR3. The V segment lost 7 bases and the J segment 8 bases; nucleotides outside the gene matches: 8. Germline loops: CDR1 MDHEN, CDR2 SYDVKM. This CDR3 is CASNRFQGDSPLHF. The CDR3 nucleotides read TGTGCCAGCAACCGGTTCCAGGGGGATTCACCCCTCCACTTT.

In this sample, this clonotype turned up many times. This chain connects TRBV11-2 to TRBJ2-7; no reliable D call. The CDR3 runs to 15 residues. The V gene lost 6 bases and the J gene lost 3 bases, with 18 bases spanning the gap. Germline V lookup: CDR1 SGHAT, CDR2 FQNNGV. CDR3 DNA sequence: TGTGCCAGCAGACTATCTCCAGGACCCTTCTACGAGCAGTACTTC. This sequence encodes CASRLSPGPFYEQYF.

Ten or more counts support this clonotype. CDR3 in amino acids: CSAKSGALYEQYF. CDR3 sequence (DNA): TGCAGTGCTAAATCGGGGGCACTCTACGAGCAGTACTTC. The chain is built from TRBV20-1 and TRBJ2-7; either TRBD1 or TRBD2 may fit D (6 bases each). The V gene's germline CDR1 is DFQATT and CDR2 SNEGSKA (reference sequence). V was shortened by 4 bases and J by 3 bases, with 13 bases between the two germline ends. This CDR3 comprises 13 residues.

This clonotype was observed many times. The rearrangement uses TRBV6-6 and TRBJ2-2; weak D call: TRBD2 (6 bases). This CDR3 is built from 15 residues. Between the trimmed V and J ends, which lost 9 bases and 1 base, there was a span of 15 bases. From germline, CDR1 is MNHNY and CDR2 SVGAGI (reference sequence). The CDR3 DNA reads TGTGCCAGTAGAGTCGCGGAGGGGAACACCGGGGAGCTGTTTTTT. Its protein product is CASRVAEGNTGELFF.

DNA for the CDR3: TGTGCCAGCAGTTTAGCGACCGGGGGCAGTAGCGATGAGCAGTTCTTC. It codes for CASSLATGGSSDEQFF. The chain combines TRBV12-3 or TRBV12-4 with TRBJ2-1; the D call may be TRBD1 or TRBD2 (6 bases each). V was trimmed by 0 bases and J by 8 bases, leaving 17 bases between them. The CDR3 has 16 residues.

This clonotype has a count of ten or more. The chain combines TRBV9 with TRBJ2-1, with 8 bases fitting TRBD1. Per germline, CDR1 SGDLS and CDR2 YYNGEE. The CDR3 runs to 15 residues. After removal of 4 bases from V and 6 bases from J, the junction contained 9 bases not matched to a gene. The CDR3 is CASSSRDRTLNEQFF. The DNA of the CDR3 is TGTGCCAGCAGCTCCCGGGACAGGACTCTCAATGAGCAGTTCTTC.

CDR3 region: CASSQDYGGEQYF. CDR3 nucleotide sequence: TGTGCCAGCAGCCAAGATTATGGGGGTGAGCAGTACTTC. The chain employs TRBV3-1 and TRBJ2-7, with D possibly being TRBD1 or TRBD2 (5 bases each). This CDR3 has 13 amino acids. V was cut by 0 bases and J by 7 bases, with 10 bases left in between. Germline V lookup: CDR1 LGHDT, CDR2 YNNKEL (reference sequence).

The J gene is TRBJ2-3, the V gene TRBV20-1; 10 bases fit TRBD1. Germline V CDR1 and CDR2: DFQATT, SNEGSKA (reference sequence). The V and J ends lost 3 bases and 1 base, in that order; junction bases with no gene match: 1. This CDR3 is 14 amino acids long. The CDR3 here is CSASGTGGTDTQYF. The DNA of the CDR3 is TGCAGTGCTAGCGGGACAGGGGGCACAGATACGCAGTATTTT.

This clonotype was picked up many times. The chain is built from TRBV9 and TRBJ2-3; perhaps TRBD1 as D (6 bases). The length of the CDR3 is 16 residues. Trimming took 0 bases from V and 2 from J, leaving 13 bases between them. CDR1 and CDR2 from the germline V gene are SGDLS and YYNGEE. The CDR3 nucleotides are TGTGCCAGCAGCGTAGCGGCAGGGGCGTTCACAGATACGCAGTATTTT. Amino acid sequence: CASSVAAGAFTDTQYF. Filled out from reference TRBV9 and TRBJ2-3, the complete variable domain reads DSGVTQTPKHLITATGQRVTLRCSPRSGDLSVYWYQQSLDQGLQFLIQYYNGEERAKGNILERFSAQQFPDLHSELNLSSLELGDSALYFCASSVAAGAFTDTQYFGPGTRLTVL.

This clonotype has at least ten counts. The CDR3 DNA sequence: TGCGCCAGCAGCCCCGACAGAGGAGATCAGCCCCAGCATTTT. It translates to CASSPDRGDQPQHF. The V call is TRBV5-1, the J call TRBJ1-5, with D possibly TRBD1 on 5 matching bases. CDR1 SGHRS and CDR2 YFSETQ come from the germline V gene. The V end was cut by 4 bases, the J end by 5 bases, with 13 bases between. The CDR3 is 14 residues long.

This clonotype was counted ten times or more. V is TRBV5-1 and J is TRBJ2-7; TRBD1 or TRBD2 may be the D gene (5 bases each). Per the germline V gene, CDR1 is SGHRS and CDR2 is YFSETQ. With 4 bases removed from V and 8 bases from J, the gap between germline ends came to 13 bases. The CDR3 has 12 amino acids. This chain's CDR3 is CASSTGTNQQYF. CDR3 nucleotides: TGCGCCAGCAGCACCGGGACCAACCAGCAGTACTTC.